These 25 T cell receptor beta chains originate from one sample sequenced in a study of post-analysis software for immune sequencing data. Broader study findings: Controls had lower frequencies than patients of about 5 TRBV segments, which included TRBV5-6, TRBV5-1 and TRBV20-1.

No antigen has been identified for these receptors. Tagging with unique molecular identifiers was a feature of the TCR beta cDNA libraries. Via MiXCR, TCRdb re-called the PCR reads, giving one row per CDR3 protein. The sample has 550,000 to 700,000 distinct CDR3 sequences; roughly two fifths are singletons. Material for sequencing was blood. The receptors come from a girl aged 10 to 17 with multiple sclerosis.

This clonotype was seen a handful of times. The J gene is TRBJ2-1, the V gene TRBV10-3, with a tentative D call TRBD1 (6 bases). In germline, CDR1 is ENHRY, CDR2 SYGVKD. The CDR3 runs to 14 residues. The ends were cut back, 0 bases at V and 10 bases at J, with 13 bases in the middle. CDR3 in DNA: TGTGCCATCAGTGAGTCGTCAGGGGATCGGGAGCAGTTCTTC. It is translated as CAISESSGDREQFF.

The chain couples TRBV27 to TRBJ2-7, with 16 positions matching TRBD2. This CDR3 is 18 amino acids long. From germline, CDR1 is MNHEY and CDR2 SMNVEV (reference sequence). The junction had 11 bases not matched to a gene; V was cut back by 6 bases and J by 3 bases. The CDR3 loop reads CASSTGGLAGGLVYEQYF. In DNA form, the CDR3 reads TGTGCCAGCAGCACAGGGGGACTAGCGGGGGGGTTAGTCTACGAGCAGTACTTC.

For the CDR3, the DNA is TGCGCCAGCAGCTTGGAGTCGGGGCAGGGGAGAGGCTACACCTTC. This codes for CASSLESGQGRGYTF. This chain joins TRBV5-1 and TRBJ1-2; the D gene is possibly TRBD1 (6 bases). CDR3 length equals 15 residues. With 0 bases removed from V and 8 bases from J, the gap between germline ends came to 17 bases. CDR1 SGHRS and CDR2 YFSETQ come from the germline V gene.

Turning to this clonotype: An end of the junction does not agree with germline; a read error may underlie this. The genes are TRBV5-1 and TRBJ2-3, with TRBD2 as a possible D gene (6 bases). The CDR3 extends over 18 amino acids. Germline V gene sequence: CDR1 SGHRS, CDR2 YFSETQ. CDR3 nucleotide sequence: TGCGCCAGCAGCCCAAGTCCGCCGGGAACCACTAGCACAGATATGCAGTATTTT. Encoded protein: CASSPSPPGTTSTDMQYF.

The chain links TRBV7-8 to TRBJ1-5, with D possibly matching TRBD1 (5 bases). V gave up 1 base and J gave up 6 bases, with 22 bases separating them. The CDR3 runs 18 residues. CDR1 is SGHVS, CDR2 FQNEAQ, per germline. The CDR3 region is CASSLDGPGRREGQPQHF. In nucleotides, the CDR3 is TGTGCCAGCAGCTTAGACGGCCCGGGACGGCGGGAAGGTCAGCCCCAGCATTTT.

The rearrangement links TRBV9 to TRBJ2-3, with 7 nucleotides matching TRBD2. This CDR3 region has 17 residues. J lost 3 bases, V lost 0 bases, and 10 bases had no gene match. Germline CDR1 and CDR2: SGDLS and YYNGEE. The CDR3 DNA follows: TGTGCCAGCAGCGTAGCTTTACCCCCGGGGGGTACAGATACGCAGTATTTT. Protein sequence: CASSVALPPGGTDTQYF.

This chain connects TRBV4-2 to TRBJ2-3; 7 bases fit TRBD2. The CDR3 is 16 residues long. J lost 4 bases, V lost 0 bases, and 7 bases had no gene match. Germline-derived CDR1 and CDR2 are LGHNA and YNFKEQ. CDR3 region: CASSQDETSIADTQYF. The CDR3 DNA follows: TGTGCCAGCAGCCAAGACGAGACTAGCATCGCAGATACGCAGTATTTT.

As for this clonotype: The junction and the germline gene differ at one end; a read error may be behind it. V usage is TRBV6-9 and J usage is TRBJ2-6, with D unclear. The CDR3 is made up of 16 amino acids. Germline CDR1 and CDR2: MNHGY and SVAAGI. The CDR3 region is CAGSSNIFSGANVLTF. In nucleotides, the CDR3 is TGTGCCGGCAGTTCTAACATCTTCTCTGGGGCCAACGTCCTGACTTTC.

CDR3 region: CASTVQGTHEQYF. For the CDR3, the DNA is TGTGCCAGCACCGTTCAGGGGACCCACGAGCAGTACTTC. The chain uses TRBV6-6 and TRBJ2-7; D may be TRBD1 (6 bases). Germline CDR1 and CDR2: MNHNY and SVGAGI (reference sequence). V was shortened by 7 bases and J by 5 bases, with 15 bases between the two germline ends. The CDR3 sequence is 13 residues long.

The rearrangement joins TRBV5-1 to TRBJ1-4; D gene unclear. The CDR3 totals 12 residues. CDR1 and CDR2 from the germline V gene are SGHRS and YFSETQ. V was trimmed by 5 bases and J by 5 bases, leaving 7 bases between them. CDR3 DNA: TGCGCCAGCAGAGAACGAAATGAAAAACTGTTTTTT. This sequence encodes CASRERNEKLFF.

CDR3: CSASGQGLSGIQYF. For the CDR3, the DNA is TGCAGTGCTAGTGGACAGGGCCTTTCGGGGATCCAGTACTTC. This chain links TRBV20-1 with TRBJ2-7; 8 bases fit TRBD1. CDR3 length equals 14 residues. CDR1 is DFQATT, CDR2 SNEGSKA, per germline (reference sequence). J gave up 10 bases and V 3 bases, and 14 bases lay outside the gene matches.

J is TRBJ1-2 and V is TRBV3-1; the D gene is possibly TRBD1 (5 bases). The CDR3 is 16 residues long. Deletions cut 0 bases from V and 4 bases from J, with 15 bases between. The germline V gene encodes CDR1 LGHDT and CDR2 YNNKEL (reference sequence). In DNA, the CDR3 is TGTGCCAGCAGCCAAGAAGGGTGGCTAAGGGGCTATGGCTACACCTTC. Protein sequence: CASSQEGWLRGYGYTF.

This clonotype was picked up a small number of times. The chain is built from TRBV12-3 or TRBV12-4 and TRBJ2-3, with D maybe TRBD2 (6 bases). This CDR3 spans 13 amino acids. Trimming removed 6 bases from V and 6 bases from J, with 13 bases in between. This CDR3 reads CASRGGREDTQYF. In DNA form, the CDR3 reads TGTGCCAGCAGGGGGGGACGAGAGGATACGCAGTATTTT.

In its sample, this clonotype was seen a few times. The genes are TRBV9 and TRBJ2-1, with D uncertain. Trimming took off 2 bases at V and 5 bases at J, with 11 bases between the two ends. Per germline, CDR1 SGDLS and CDR2 YYNGEE. CDR3 length equals 14 residues. CDR3 in DNA: TGTGCCAGCAGCGTGTACAGTATTAACAATGAGCAGTTCTTC. It codes for CASSVYSINNEQFF.

The chain joins TRBV10-3 to TRBJ1-1; tentative D call: TRBD1 (5 bases). This CDR3 has 15 residues. Germline-derived CDR1 and CDR2 are ENHRY and SYGVKD. V lost 2 bases, J lost 0 bases, and 10 bases lay in between. CDR3 DNA sequence: TGTGCCATCAGTGAGACTCCGACAGTGAACACTGAAGCTTTCTTT. As protein: CAISETPTVNTEAFF.

This clonotype was recorded a few times. The J gene is TRBJ2-1, the V gene TRBV7-9, with a weak D call TRBD2 (6 bases). V dropped 1 base and J dropped 4 bases, with 14 bases sitting between them. Germline V gene sequence: CDR1 SEHNR, CDR2 FQNEAQ (reference sequence). The CDR3 loop spans 16 amino acids. Here the CDR3 DNA reads TGTGCCAGCAGCTTAGATCACGCAGGGAGGTACAATGAGCAGTTCTTC. Its translation: CASSLDHAGRYNEQFF.

This clonotype has a handful of counts. The V and J genes are TRBV3-1 and TRBJ2-1; D ambiguous. V gave up 4 bases and J gave up 2 bases, with 12 bases separating them. The length of the CDR3 is 15 residues. Germline-derived CDR1 and CDR2 are LGHDT and YNNKEL (reference sequence). CDR3 bases: TGTGCCAGCAGCCCTCGGGTAGCAACCTACAATGAGCAGTTCTTC. This sequence encodes CASSPRVATYNEQFF.

This clonotype was counted only a few times. This chain uses TRBV12-3 or TRBV12-4 with TRBJ2-3; D gene unclear. This CDR3 spans 14 amino acids. V lost 4 bases and J 5 bases, leaving 13 bases between the germline ends. The CDR3 coding sequence is TGTGCCAGCAGTTCCCAGGTGGTCGGAGATACGCAGTATTTT. Translation gives CASSSQVVGDTQYF.

The rearrangement links TRBV24-1 to TRBJ2-3; TRBD2 agrees at 7 bases. CDR3 length: 15 amino acids. The J segment lost 5 bases and the V segment lost 3 bases, leaving 7 bases of the junction unmatched. Per the germline V gene, CDR1 is KGHDR and CDR2 is SFDVKD. Written as DNA, the CDR3 is TGTGCCACCAGTGATGCTAGCGGAGAGGTAGATACGCAGTATTTT. Protein: CATSDASGEVDTQYF.

The chain combines TRBV10-3 with TRBJ2-7; D possibly corresponds to TRBD1 (6 bases). The CDR3 sequence is 16 residues long. CDR1 and CDR2 (germline): ENHRY, SYGVKD. Trimming took off 2 bases at V and 2 bases at J, with 16 bases between the two ends. CDR3 residues: CAISEDSGVPTYEQYF. The CDR3, as DNA: TGTGCCATCAGTGAGGACTCAGGGGTCCCCACCTACGAGCAGTACTTC.

This clonotype came up a few times. This chain uses TRBV12-3 or TRBV12-4 with TRBJ2-3; 7 positions agree with TRBD2. The junction had 10 bases not matched to a gene; V was cut back by 4 bases and J by 0 bases. The CDR3 runs 17 residues. CDR3 nucleotide sequence: TGTGCCAGCAGTTCCACGGAGGCGGGGGATAGCACAGATACGCAGTATTTT. Translating gives CASSSTEAGDSTDTQYF.

The rearrangement uses TRBV19 and TRBJ1-2; D is uncertain. Germline V gives CDR1 LNHDA, CDR2 SQIVND (reference sequence). Trimming took off 3 bases at V and 8 bases at J, with 28 bases between the two ends. There are 18 residues in the CDR3. The CDR3 region is CASSIRLSGEIYSWGYTF. In DNA form, the CDR3 reads TGTGCCAGTAGTATTCGTCTTAGCGGGGAAATCTATTCCTGGGGCTACACCTTC.

The chain joins TRBV11-3 to TRBJ2-1; 8 positions agree with TRBD2. Germline V gives CDR1 SGHNT, CDR2 YENEEA. With V trimmed by 4 bases and J by 5 bases, 7 bases remained unmatched. The CDR3 runs 15 residues. This CDR3 reads CASSSRGRPNNEQFF. DNA for the CDR3: TGTGCCAGCAGCTCCCGCGGGAGGCCTAACAATGAGCAGTTCTTC.

J is TRBJ2-1 and V is TRBV29-1; 13 positions agree with TRBD2. CDR1 and CDR2 from the germline V gene are SQVTM and ANQGSEA. The ends lost 4 bases at V and 7 bases at J; junction bases unmatched: 7. The CDR3 runs to 15 residues. The CDR3 loop is CSVVEGTSGTNEQFF. The DNA for the CDR3 is TGCAGCGTTGTTGAAGGGACTAGCGGGACGAATGAGCAGTTCTTC.

This clonotype has only a few counts. The V and J genes are TRBV12-3 or TRBV12-4 and TRBJ2-1; 7 bases match TRBD2. The CDR3 length is 16 residues. The J segment lost 0 bases and the V segment lost 5 bases, leaving 7 bases of the junction unmatched. The CDR3 is CASSRVAGRSYNEQFF. In DNA form, the CDR3 reads TGTGCCAGCAGTCGGGTAGCGGGCCGCTCCTACAATGAGCAGTTCTTC.